This is a list of T cell receptor beta chains from one sample in a study of blood T cell repertoires in COVID-19. Method: immunoSEQ multiplex PCR; TCRdb's copy keeps in-frame clones and lacks some. The data show about 220,000 clones, 80% to 90% seen once. The sample comprised PBMCs or T cells enriched from blood (not recorded which). These receptors were obtained from a woman aged 45-60 years who had been exposed to COVID-19. Each CDR3 is given with its conserved first and last residue. The D gene is left open where the match is weak. Clone size appears in some rows only: once, few, many, or a class for an expanded clone.

abundance: few; d_gene: NA; v_gene: TRBV9; j_gene: TRBJ1-2; CDR3nt: TGTGCCAGCAGCGTCGGGGTTGACTATGGCTACACCTTC; CDR3aa: CASSVGVDYGYTF
abundance: NA; d_gene: NA; v_gene: TRBV5-1; j_gene: TRBJ1-3; CDR3nt: TGCGCCAGCAGCCCCGATCGGGGAGAAGGGAACACCATATATTTT; CDR3aa: CASSPDRGEGNTIYF
abundance: NA; d_gene: NA; v_gene: TRBV2; j_gene: TRBJ1-2; CDR3nt: TGTGCCAGCAGTGAACGATCGGTCTATGGCTACACCTTC; CDR3aa: CASSERSVYGYTF
abundance: NA; d_gene: TRBD1; v_gene: TRBV30; j_gene: TRBJ2-3; CDR3nt: TGTGCCTGGAGTATATCGACAGGGGGTGGCACAGATACGCAGTATTTT; CDR3aa: CAWSISTGGGTDTQYF
abundance: few; d_gene: NA; v_gene: TRBV30; j_gene: TRBJ2-2; CDR3nt: TGTGCCTGCGTCTCTCTGGGGACAACTATTACCGGGGAGCTGTTTTTT; CDR3aa: CACVSLGTTITGELFF
abundance: NA; d_gene: NA; v_gene: TRBV9; j_gene: TRBJ1-1; CDR3nt: TGTGCCAGCAGCGTTGGAGGGACGAACACTGAAGCTTTCTTT; CDR3aa: CASSVGGTNTEAFF
abundance: NA; d_gene: NA; v_gene: TRBV18; j_gene: TRBJ1-3; CDR3nt: TGTGCCAGCTCGCAACAGGGAACGGCTGGAAACACCATATATTTT; CDR3aa: CASSQQGTAGNTIYF
abundance: NA; d_gene: TRBD1; v_gene: TRBV10-3; j_gene: TRBJ1-1; CDR3nt: TGTGCCATCAGTGAAATCACAGGGGGGGCTTTCTTT; CDR3aa: CAISEITGGAFF
abundance: NA; d_gene: TRBD1; v_gene: TRBV6-5; j_gene: TRBJ1-4; CDR3nt: TGTGCCAGCAGCTTGGGACAGGGGCGCGAAAAACTGTTTTTT; CDR3aa: CASSLGQGREKLFF
abundance: NA; d_gene: TRBD1; v_gene: TRBV5-6; j_gene: TRBJ1-3; CDR3nt: TGTGCCAGCAGCCCCGTGGAGGGGGCGGGGAGGGGAAACACCATATATTTT; CDR3aa: CASSPVEGAGRGNTIYF
abundance: NA; d_gene: TRBD2; v_gene: TRBV5-4; j_gene: TRBJ2-3; CDR3nt: TGTGCCAGCAGCCGCGAGCGGGGGAAAATCACAGATACGCAGTATTTT; CDR3aa: CASSRERGKITDTQYF
abundance: NA; d_gene: TRBD1; v_gene: TRBV19; j_gene: TRBJ1-1; CDR3nt: TGTGCCAGTAGTCCCAGGACAGGGTCGATGACTGAAGCTTTCTTT; CDR3aa: CASSPRTGSMTEAFF
abundance: NA; d_gene: NA; v_gene: TRBV5-1; j_gene: TRBJ2-2; CDR3nt: TGCGCCAGCAGCTACTCCCTCACCGGGGAGCTGTTTTTT; CDR3aa: CASSYSLTGELFF
abundance: NA; d_gene: NA; v_gene: TRBV18; j_gene: TRBJ2-7; CDR3nt: TGTGCCAGCTCAAGGAAGCGCGTTACTGAGCTAGAGCAGTACTTC; CDR3aa: CASSRKRVTELEQYF
abundance: NA; d_gene: NA; v_gene: TRBV6-2/TRBV6-3; j_gene: TRBJ1-1; CDR3nt: TGTGCCAGCAGTTACTCCAGGGTTGGGAACACTGAAGCTTTCTTT; CDR3aa: CASSYSRVGNTEAFF
abundance: NA; d_gene: TRBD2; v_gene: TRBV25-1; j_gene: TRBJ2-2; CDR3nt: TGTGCCAGCGGACTAGCGGACACCGGGGAGCTGTTTTTT; CDR3aa: CASGLADTGELFF
abundance: NA; d_gene: NA; v_gene: TRBV20-1; j_gene: TRBJ1-2; CDR3nt: TGCAGTGCTAGTCCCCTGGGGCAGGGCTTTTATGGCTACACCTTC; CDR3aa: CSASPLGQGFYGYTF
abundance: many; d_gene: NA; v_gene: TRBV4-3; j_gene: TRBJ2-2; CDR3nt: TGCGCCAGCAGCCAAGACAGGAATCTCGGGGAGCTGTTTTTT; CDR3aa: CASSQDRNLGELFF
abundance: once; d_gene: NA; v_gene: TRBV21-1; j_gene: TRBJ1-1; CDR3nt: TGTGCCAGCAGCAGCCCCAGGGACACTGAAGCTTTCTTT; CDR3aa: CASSSPRDTEAFF
abundance: NA; d_gene: NA; v_gene: TRBV20-1; j_gene: TRBJ1-1; CDR3nt: TGCAGTGCTATTCGGAGGACTGAAGCTTTCTTT; CDR3aa: CSAIRRTEAFF
abundance: once; d_gene: TRBD2; v_gene: TRBV30; j_gene: TRBJ2-2; CDR3nt: TGTGCCTGGAGTTGGGTTAGCGGGGGGGCCTCCGGGGAGCTGTTTTTT; CDR3aa: CAWSWVSGGASGELFF
abundance: NA; d_gene: NA; v_gene: TRBV28; j_gene: TRBJ2-1; CDR3nt: TGTGCCAGCAGTTTAAACACGTTCAGCTCCTACAATGAGCAGTTCTTC; CDR3aa: CASSLNTFSSYNEQFF
abundance: NA; d_gene: NA; v_gene: TRBV25-1; j_gene: TRBJ2-7; CDR3nt: TGTGCCAGCAGTGAACTCGGGGGGCTGGGGTACGAGCAGTACTTC; CDR3aa: CASSELGGLGYEQYF
abundance: NA; d_gene: NA; v_gene: TRBV29-1; j_gene: TRBJ1-2; CDR3nt: TGCAGCGTTGAAGGGTGGCAGACTTATGGCTACACCTTC; CDR3aa: CSVEGWQTYGYTF
abundance: NA; d_gene: NA; v_gene: TRBV4-1; j_gene: TRBJ1-4; CDR3nt: TGCGCCAGCAGCGAAGGCGCCCGGGGGGAAAAACTGTTTTTT; CDR3aa: CASSEGARGEKLFF
abundance: NA; d_gene: NA; v_gene: TRBV30; j_gene: TRBJ1-1; CDR3nt: TGTGCCTGGACTAGCGAGAACACTGAAGCTTTCTTT; CDR3aa: CAWTSENTEAFF
abundance: NA; d_gene: NA; v_gene: TRBV18; j_gene: TRBJ1-5; CDR3nt: TGTGCCAGCTCACTGGGGACAATGGGTCAGCCCCAGCATTTT; CDR3aa: CASSLGTMGQPQHF
abundance: NA; d_gene: NA; v_gene: TRBV6-5; j_gene: TRBJ1-1; CDR3nt: TGTGCCAGCACCACGACCAGGGGCACTGAAGCTTTCTTT; CDR3aa: CASTTTRGTEAFF
abundance: NA; d_gene: TRBD2; v_gene: TRBV7-2; j_gene: TRBJ2-5; CDR3nt: TGTGCCAGCAGCTGGACGGAGCGGGGGGGCCGGGAGACCCAGTACTTC; CDR3aa: CASSWTERGGRETQYF
abundance: NA; d_gene: NA; v_gene: TRBV6-1; j_gene: TRBJ1-5; CDR3nt: TGTGCCAGCAGTGAAGATCGATTACGAAAGGGGAATCAGCCCCAGCATTTT; CDR3aa: CASSEDRLRKGNQPQHF
abundance: NA; d_gene: TRBD2; v_gene: TRBV19; j_gene: TRBJ2-2; CDR3nt: TGTGCCAGCTCGACTAGCGGGGCCCTTCACACCGGGGAGCTGTTTTTT; CDR3aa: CASSTSGALHTGELFF
abundance: NA; d_gene: NA; v_gene: TRBV7-2; j_gene: TRBJ1-5; CDR3nt: TGTGCCAGCAGCGGCACAGGGCGATTCAATCAGCCCCAGCATTTT; CDR3aa: CASSGTGRFNQPQHF
abundance: NA; d_gene: NA; v_gene: TRBV19; j_gene: TRBJ1-2; CDR3nt: TGTGCCAGTCACCGGGACACCGCTGCTGGCTACACCTTC; CDR3aa: CASHRDTAAGYTF
abundance: NA; d_gene: NA; v_gene: TRBV9; j_gene: TRBJ1-1; CDR3nt: TGTGCCAGCAGCGTAGCAGGATGGACTGAAGCTTTCTTT; CDR3aa: CASSVAGWTEAFF
abundance: NA; d_gene: NA; v_gene: TRBV10-3; j_gene: TRBJ2-1; CDR3nt: TGTGCCATCAGTGACAAGCCTCTTTTTAACAATGAGCAGTTCTTC; CDR3aa: CAISDKPLFNNEQFF
abundance: NA; d_gene: TRBD2; v_gene: TRBV9; j_gene: TRBJ2-3; CDR3nt: TGTGCCAGCAGCGTCGGACTAGTGGGACTAACAGATACGCAGTATTTT; CDR3aa: CASSVGLVGLTDTQYF
abundance: NA; d_gene: NA; v_gene: TRBV5-1; j_gene: TRBJ1-1; CDR3nt: TGCGCCAGCAGTCGTACAGGGCCGTTGGCTGAAGCTTTCTTT; CDR3aa: CASSRTGPLAEAFF
abundance: NA; d_gene: NA; v_gene: TRBV19; j_gene: TRBJ1-3; CDR3nt: TGTGCCACCCTAGACTGGTACTCTGGAAACACCATATATTTT; CDR3aa: CATLDWYSGNTIYF
abundance: NA; d_gene: TRBD2; v_gene: TRBV4-1; j_gene: TRBJ2-3; CDR3nt: TGCGCCAGCAGCCAAGCGGGGGGGCGGCCAGATACGCAGTATTTT; CDR3aa: CASSQAGGRPDTQYF
abundance: NA; d_gene: NA; v_gene: TRBV9; j_gene: TRBJ1-1; CDR3nt: TGTGCCAGCAGCGTCCGGGGAGGGGGTCACACTGAAGCTTTCTTT; CDR3aa: CASSVRGGGHTEAFF
abundance: NA; d_gene: TRBD1; v_gene: TRBV19; j_gene: TRBJ2-7; CDR3nt: TGTGCCAGTAGTATTGCGCAGGGGGCCTACGAGCAGTACTTC; CDR3aa: CASSIAQGAYEQYF
abundance: NA; d_gene: NA; v_gene: TRBV10-3; j_gene: TRBJ2-1; CDR3nt: TGTGCCATCAGTGAGTCCAGGGGGGCCACCTTCTTC; CDR3aa: CAISESRGATFF
abundance: NA; d_gene: NA; v_gene: TRBV19; j_gene: TRBJ1-2; CDR3nt: TGTGCCAGTAGTATAGGACAGGTCTCTAACTATGGCTACACCTTC; CDR3aa: CASSIGQVSNYGYTF
abundance: NA; d_gene: TRBD1; v_gene: TRBV2; j_gene: TRBJ1-2; CDR3nt: TGTGCCAGCTTGTCAGGGGGTAACTATGGCTACACCTTC; CDR3aa: CASLSGGNYGYTF
abundance: NA; d_gene: NA; v_gene: TRBV27; j_gene: TRBJ2-7; CDR3nt: TGTGCCAGCAGTGTCCGCTCAGGGCCCTACGAGCAGTACTTC; CDR3aa: CASSVRSGPYEQYF
abundance: NA; d_gene: TRBD1; v_gene: TRBV30; j_gene: TRBJ1-5; CDR3nt: TGTGCCTGGAGCGCCGGGACAGGGGGTCAGCCCCAGCATTTT; CDR3aa: CAWSAGTGGQPQHF
abundance: NA; d_gene: TRBD1; v_gene: TRBV12-5; j_gene: TRBJ1-1; CDR3nt: TGTGCTAGTGGTTTGCTCACTGGACAGGGGAACACTGAAGCTTTCTTT; CDR3aa: CASGLLTGQGNTEAFF
abundance: NA; d_gene: TRBD1; v_gene: TRBV19; j_gene: TRBJ2-3; CDR3nt: TGTGCCAGTAAGGACAGGGCGAGAAGCACAGATACGCAGTATTTT; CDR3aa: CASKDRARSTDTQYF
abundance: NA; d_gene: TRBD1; v_gene: TRBV28; j_gene: TRBJ2-1; CDR3nt: TGTGCCAGCAGTTTCAGGGGGCGTGTAGATGAGCAGTTCTTC; CDR3aa: CASSFRGRVDEQFF
abundance: NA; d_gene: TRBD1; v_gene: TRBV5-1; j_gene: TRBJ1-2; CDR3nt: TGCGCCAGCAGCTTGCAAGGGACAGGAGACTACACCTTC; CDR3aa: CASSLQGTGDYTF